The T cell receptor beta chain under discussion was sequenced for a study of PD-1 blockade in mismatch repair-deficient tumors. Study background: All were previously treated, progressing patients with approximately 11 mismatch repair-deficient cancer types. The study, taken as a whole, reports: After pembrolizumab, tumor-resident clones rose rapidly, then generally contracted before radiologic responses.

On this clone itself: What it recognizes is unknown.

This table comes from immunoSEQ multiplex PCR, and its TCRdb copy is limited to in-frame clones, with some not included. The sample records 76,000 or so clones, approximately 80% being singletons. Mismatch repair deficiency was confirmed in all patients, by PCR or immunohistochemistry. A few pembrolizumab responders had their TCRs sequenced. The source is an adult with mismatch repair-deficient cancer. The specimen was peripheral blood, collected 44 weeks after starting pembrolizumab.

The CDR3, as DNA: TGTGCCAGCAGCTTACCCCTAGGGGAGACCCAGTACTTC. Its protein product is CASSLPLGETQYF. This chain uses TRBV5-4 with TRBJ2-5; D not certain. The CDR3 runs 13 residues. The germline V gene has CDR1 SGHNT and CDR2 YYREEE (reference sequence). Trimming stripped 2 bases from V and 5 bases from J, with 10 bases between.